This T cell receptor beta chain was profiled in a study of identical twins. General study findings and limits: Weaker excess sharing between twins was seen in beta out-of-frame sequences. Alpha sequences that were out-of-frame and twin-shared showed an excess of low generation probability.

This clonotype came up many times. The antigen remains undetermined. Germline values: CDR1 SGHRS, CDR2 YFSETQ. The CDR3 has 17 residues. Trimming stripped 0 bases from V and 0 bases from J, with 15 bases between. TCRdb fed the 5' RACE reads into MiXCR, producing one record per CDR3 protein. The table shows 500,000 to 650,000 distinct CDR3 sequences, with 20% to 25% occurring only once. The data were also submitted as part of a second study, on yellow fever vaccine responses in identical twins.

Sample: CD4+ T cells sorted from blood. This TCR was sampled from a woman under 30 in good health. This chain connects TRBV5-1 to TRBJ1-1; D remains unclear. The CDR3 sequence: CASSLGSVNSMNTEAFF. DNA of the CDR3: TGCGCCAGCAGCTTGGGTTCGGTTAACTCGATGAACACTGAAGCTTTCTTT.